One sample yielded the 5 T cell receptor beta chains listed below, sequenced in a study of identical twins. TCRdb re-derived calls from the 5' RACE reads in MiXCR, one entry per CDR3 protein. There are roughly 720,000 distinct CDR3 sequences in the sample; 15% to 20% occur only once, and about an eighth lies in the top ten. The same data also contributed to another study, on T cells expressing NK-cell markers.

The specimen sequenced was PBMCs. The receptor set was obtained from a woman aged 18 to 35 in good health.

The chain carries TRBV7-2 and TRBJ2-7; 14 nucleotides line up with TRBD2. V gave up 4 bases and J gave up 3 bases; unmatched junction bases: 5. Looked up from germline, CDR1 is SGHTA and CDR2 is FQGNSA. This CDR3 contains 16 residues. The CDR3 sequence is CASSSTSGRAGYEQYF. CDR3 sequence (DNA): TGTGCCAGCAGCTCGACTAGCGGGAGGGCCGGCTACGAGCAGTACTTC. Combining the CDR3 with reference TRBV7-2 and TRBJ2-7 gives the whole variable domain GAGVSQSPSNKVTEKGKDVELRCDPISGHTALYWYRQSLGQGLEFLIYFQGNSAPDKSGLPSDRFSAERTGGSVSTLTIQRTQQEDSAVYLCASSSTSGRAGYEQYFGPGTRLTVT.

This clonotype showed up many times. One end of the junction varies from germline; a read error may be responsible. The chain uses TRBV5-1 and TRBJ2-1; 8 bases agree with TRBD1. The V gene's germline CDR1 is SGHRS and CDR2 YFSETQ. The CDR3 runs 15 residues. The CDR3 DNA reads TGTGCCAGCAGCTTAGACAGGGGCTCCTACAATGAGCAGTTCTTC. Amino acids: CASSLDRGSYNEQFF.

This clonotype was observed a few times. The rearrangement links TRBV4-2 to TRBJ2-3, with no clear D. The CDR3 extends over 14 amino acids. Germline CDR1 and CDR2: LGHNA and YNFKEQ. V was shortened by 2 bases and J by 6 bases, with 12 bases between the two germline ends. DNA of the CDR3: TGTGCCAGCAGCCAACGTCTCTCCCCGGATACGCAGTATTTT. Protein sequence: CASSQRLSPDTQYF.

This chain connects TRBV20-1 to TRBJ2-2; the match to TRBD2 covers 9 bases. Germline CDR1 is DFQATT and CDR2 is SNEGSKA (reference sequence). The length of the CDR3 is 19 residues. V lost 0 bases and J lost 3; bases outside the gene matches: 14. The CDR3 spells CSARDSQGGAGGHTGELFF. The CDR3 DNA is TGCAGTGCTAGAGATTCCCAGGGTGGCGCGGGAGGGCACACCGGGGAGCTGTTTTTT.

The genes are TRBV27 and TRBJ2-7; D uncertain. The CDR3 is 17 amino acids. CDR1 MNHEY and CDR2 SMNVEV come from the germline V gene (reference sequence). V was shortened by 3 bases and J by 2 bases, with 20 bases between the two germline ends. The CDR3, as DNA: TGTGCCAGCAGTTTGAGGTCTGACTTCGTCATCCCCTACGAGCAGTACTTC. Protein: CASSLRSDFVIPYEQYF.